This section outlines one TCR beta chain sequence together with its context. What it binds is unknown. The length of the CDR3 is 13 residues. Trimming shortened V by 3 bases and J by 10 bases, and 15 bases separated the two germline ends. Germline assignment: CDR1 SGHTA and CDR2 FQGNSA. The data derive from a study of T cell repertoires in cytomegalovirus infection. From the reads, TCRdb called clonotypes with MiXCR, one entry per CDR3 protein. The sample includes about 770,000 distinct CDR3 sequences, just under 30% of them seen just once. The study's findings and limits: The ex vivo response showed dominance by HLA-C-restricted CMV-specific TCR beta clonotypes.

This receptor was taken from a human donor in good health (CMV status not recorded). Some clones in this sample may be carry-over from other donors' samples. This material consisted of cultured CD8+ T cells from PBMCs, taken from culture after CMV antigen stimulation. This chain uses TRBV7-2 with TRBJ1-1, with D possibly matching TRBD1 (6 bases). The CDR3 is CASSLVGGRGAFF. The CDR3 coding sequence is TGTGCCAGCAGCTTGGTGGGGGGCAGGGGAGCTTTCTTT.